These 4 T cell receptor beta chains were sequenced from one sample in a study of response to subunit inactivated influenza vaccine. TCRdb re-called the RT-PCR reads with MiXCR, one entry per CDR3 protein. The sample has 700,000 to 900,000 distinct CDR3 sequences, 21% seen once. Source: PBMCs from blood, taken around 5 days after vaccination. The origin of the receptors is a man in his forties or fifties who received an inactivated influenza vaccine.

CDR3 residues: CASSQTQDTQYF. The CDR3 region has the DNA TGTGCCAGCAGTCAGACACAAGATACGCAGTATTTT. This chain uses TRBV6-5 with TRBJ2-3; no clear D. The V and J ends lost 5 bases and 5 bases respectively, with 8 bases between them. The CDR3 consists of 12 residues. Germline V gene sequence: CDR1 MNHEY, CDR2 SVGAGI.

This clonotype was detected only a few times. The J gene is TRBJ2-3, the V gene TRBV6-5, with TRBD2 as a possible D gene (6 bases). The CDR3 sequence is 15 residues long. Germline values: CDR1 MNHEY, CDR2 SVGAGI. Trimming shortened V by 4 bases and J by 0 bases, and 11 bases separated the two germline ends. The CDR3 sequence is CASSFLGGSTDTQYF. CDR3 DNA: TGTGCCAGCAGTTTCTTGGGGGGTAGCACAGATACGCAGTATTTT.

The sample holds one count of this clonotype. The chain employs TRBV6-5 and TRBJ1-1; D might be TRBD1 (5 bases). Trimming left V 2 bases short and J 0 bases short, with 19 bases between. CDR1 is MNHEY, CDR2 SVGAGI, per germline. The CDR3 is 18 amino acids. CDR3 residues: CASSYRDGRVGVNTEAFF. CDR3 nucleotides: TGTGCCAGCAGTTACAGAGATGGGAGGGTGGGGGTGAACACTGAAGCTTTCTTT.

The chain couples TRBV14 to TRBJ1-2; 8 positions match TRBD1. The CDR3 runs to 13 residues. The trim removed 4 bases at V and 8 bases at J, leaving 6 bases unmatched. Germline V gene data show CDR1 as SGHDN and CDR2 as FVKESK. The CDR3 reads CASSRQGLEGYTF. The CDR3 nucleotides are TGTGCCAGCAGCCGACAGGGGTTGGAGGGCTACACCTTC.